This entry is about one TCR beta chain. This sample is drawn from a study of blood T cell repertoires in COVID-19. Study-wide context: COVID-19 samples collected from the United States, Italy and Spain covered acute and convalescent phases.

Authors' data handling: Amplification from reference gene primers served as the basis for estimated nucleated cell counts. Profiling relied on immunoSEQ multiplex PCR, and the TCRdb table lists in-frame clones only, not all of them. That table gives V, J and clone size, and the DNA gave D and trimming. The sample lists 100,000 to 150,000 clones; around 81% were seen once. CDR1 and CDR2 (germline): WNHNN, SYGVQD (reference sequence). Trimming removed 6 bases at V and 2 bases at J, with 10 bases between. This CDR3 spans 13 amino acids. Sequences were obtained from peripheral blood. The rearrangement joins TRBV10-1 to TRBJ2-5; D is unresolved. The TCR sequence derives from a woman between 50 and 59 years old with acute or convalescent COVID-19. Here the CDR3 DNA reads TGCGCCAGCAGCAGGCAGCATCAAGAGACCCAGTACTTC. As protein: CASSRQHQETQYF.